One sample yielded the 9 T cell receptor beta chains listed below, sequenced in a study of vaccination effects on CD4 cells after COVID-19. TCRdb keeps only in-frame clones here, not all; method: immunoSEQ multiplex PCR. The table lists approximately 54,000 clones, roughly 76% of them singletons. These receptors lack a known antigen. Sequencing followed a ViraFEST assay step that expanded antigen-specific CD4+ T cells with viral peptide pools. The authors isolated CD4+ T cells after approximately 9 days of culture. The sequencing used CD4+ T cells from PBMCs cultured with HCoV-229E spike peptides, collected before COVID-19 vaccination. The receptors were sampled from a human donor who received a COVID-19 vaccine.

The chain couples TRBV12-3 or TRBV12-4 to TRBJ2-3; possibly TRBD2 for D (5 bases). V lost 3 bases to trimming and J lost 4 bases, with 8 bases between them. The CDR3 extends over 13 amino acids. CDR3 nucleotides: TGTGCCAGCAGTTTCTCGGAGGCAGATACGCAGTATTTT. Amino acid sequence: CASSFSEADTQYF.

The chain couples TRBV5-5 to TRBJ2-5; D could derive from TRBD1 or TRBD2 (5 bases each). The CDR3 consists of 13 residues. V was trimmed by 5 bases and J by 10 bases, leaving 18 bases between them. CDR1 and CDR2 (germline): SGHKS, YYEKEE (reference sequence). CDR3 amino acids: CASRPGTGSDQYF. DNA of the CDR3: TGTGCCAGCAGGCCGGGGACGGGAAGTGACCAGTACTTC.

V is TRBV5-4 and J is TRBJ1-2; D remains ambiguous. The V end was cut by 4 bases, the J end by 4 bases, with 11 bases between. The CDR3 spans 13 residues. The germline V gene has CDR1 SGHNT and CDR2 YYREEE (reference sequence). CDR3 bases: TGTGCCAGCAGCGGGAAACCACTCTATGGCTACACCTTC. It is translated as CASSGKPLYGYTF. The full variable domain, rest sourced from reference TRBV5-4 and TRBJ1-2, is ETGVTQSPTHLIKTRGQQVTLRCSSQSGHNTVSWYQQALGQGPQFIFQYYREEENGRGNFPPRFSGLQFPNYSSELNVNALELDDSALYLCASSGKPLYGYTFGSGTRLTVV.

V gene TRBV11-2 combines with J gene TRBJ1-3; 9 bases agree with TRBD1. J lost 9 bases, V lost 3 bases, and 12 bases had no gene match. The germline CDR1 and CDR2 sequences are SGHAT and FQNNGV. CDR3 length: 16 amino acids. The CDR3 DNA reads TGTGCCAGCAGCTTCACAGGGGGCGACCCATATCGCACCATATATTTT. This codes for CASSFTGGDPYRTIYF.

The chain is built from TRBV6-6 and TRBJ2-7, with 8 bases matching TRBD1. The CDR3 is made up of 14 amino acids. The trim removed 6 bases at V and 4 bases at J, leaving 8 bases unmatched. Looked up from germline, CDR1 is MNHNY and CDR2 is SVGAGI (reference sequence). CDR3 in amino acids: CASRHDRGRYEQYV. CDR3 nucleotides: TGTGCCAGCAGACATGACAGGGGTCGGTACGAGCAGTACGTC.

The J gene is TRBJ2-5, the V gene TRBV15; a possible D gene is TRBD1 (6 bases). Trimming took 1 base from V and 2 from J, leaving 14 bases between them. The germline gives CDR1 LNHNV, CDR2 YYDKDF (reference sequence). This CDR3 spans 16 amino acids. CDR3 loop: CATSRVAHRDQETQYF. CDR3 sequence (DNA): TGTGCCACCAGCAGAGTTGCGCACAGGGATCAAGAGACCCAGTACTTC. Looking up the rest from reference TRBV15 and TRBJ2-5 gives the full variable domain: DAMVIQNPRYQVTQFGKPVTLSCSQTLNHNVMYWYQQKSSQAPKLLFHYYDKDFNNEADTPDNFQSRRPNTSFCFLDIRSPGLGDTAMYLCATSRVAHRDQETQYFGPGTRLLVL.

The gene calls are TRBV7-9 and TRBJ2-2; 7 nucleotides agree with TRBD2. Germline trimming cut 1 base from V and 7 bases from J; bases unmatched to any gene: 6. CDR1 SEHNR and CDR2 FQNEAQ come from the germline V gene (reference sequence). This CDR3 is built from 15 residues. The CDR3 DNA reads as TGTGCCAGCAGCTTAGGGACTAGGTTCGGCGGGGAGCTGTTTTTT. It codes for CASSLGTRFGGELFF.

V is TRBV7-2 and J is TRBJ1-1, with D possibly matching TRBD1 (5 bases). V shed 3 bases and J shed 1 base, with 12 bases lying between them. The germline gives CDR1 SGHTA, CDR2 FQGNSA. CDR3 size: 15 residues. The CDR3 region has the DNA TGTGCCAGCAGCTTTAACATTGGGGGGAACACTGAAGCTTTCTTT. This sequence encodes CASSFNIGGNTEAFF. The entire variable domain, with the rest obtained from reference TRBV7-2 and TRBJ1-1, is as follows: GAGVSQSPSNKVTEKGKDVELRCDPISGHTALYWYRQSLGQGLEFLIYFQGNSAPDKSGLPSDRFSAERTGGSVSTLTIQRTQQEDSAVYLCASSFNIGGNTEAFFGQGTRLTVV.

The J gene is TRBJ1-5, the V gene TRBV3-1 (or the pseudogene TRBV3-2), with D unclear. The germline CDR1 and CDR2 sequences are LGHDT and YNNKEL (reference sequence). The V and J ends lost 5 bases and 7 bases respectively, with 12 bases between them. This CDR3 comprises 13 residues. CDR3 residues: CASSGGRAQPQHF. The CDR3 DNA reads TGTGCCAGCAGCGGCGGACGGGCCCAGCCCCAGCATTTT.